This passage covers 25 T cell receptor beta chains from one sample sequenced in a study of blood T cell repertoires in COVID-19. The protocol was immunoSEQ multiplex PCR, while the TCRdb copy is restricted to in-frame clones and leaves out a portion. This table holds some 68,000 clones, roughly 90% found once. Sequenced sample: peripheral blood. The receptors shown here come from a man aged 50 to 60 with active COVID-19.

This chain links TRBV10-3 with TRBJ1-2, with 7 nucleotides matching TRBD1. The CDR3 has 13 residues. J gave up 4 bases and V 2 bases, and 1 base lay outside the gene matches. CDR1 and CDR2 (germline): ENHRY, SYGVKD. CDR3 sequence: CAISEAGGYGYTF. The CDR3 bases are TGTGCCATCAGTGAGGCAGGGGGCTATGGCTACACCTTC.

This clone was detected once. V and J are TRBV4-3 and TRBJ2-1; a weak D match, TRBD1 (6 bases). V was cut by 0 bases and J by 0 bases, with 12 bases left in between. CDR1 LGHNA and CDR2 YSLEER come from the germline V gene. The CDR3 covers 17 residues. CDR3 coding DNA: TGCGCCAGCAGCCAAGATCTCTCAGGGGACTCCTACAATGAGCAGTTCTTC. Its protein is CASSQDLSGDSYNEQFF.

The chain is built from TRBV2 and TRBJ1-5; perhaps TRBD1 as D (6 bases). There are 14 residues in the CDR3. V gave up 3 bases and J gave up 4 bases, with 10 bases separating them. Germline-derived CDR1 and CDR2 are SNHLY and FYNNEI. The CDR3 sequence is CASSDRGENQPQHF. CDR3 nucleotides: TGTGCCAGCAGTGACAGGGGAGAGAATCAGCCCCAGCATTTT.

This chain joins TRBV14 and TRBJ2-3; D unclear. The CDR3 spans 15 residues. The germline gives CDR1 SGHDN, CDR2 FVKESK. Trimming shortened V by 0 bases and J by 1 base, and 8 bases separated the two germline ends. The CDR3 DNA is TGTGCCAGCAGCCAAGATCTTCCAGGCACAGATACGCAGTATTTT. It translates to CASSQDLPGTDTQYF.

The genes are TRBV6-5 and TRBJ2-1; 7 bases fit TRBD1. This CDR3 is built from 14 residues. Per the germline V gene, CDR1 is MNHEY and CDR2 is SVGAGI. V dropped 5 bases and J dropped 2; count of bases not matched to a gene: 3. CDR3 bases: TGTGCCAGCAGTAAGGGACAGACCTACAATGAGCAGTTCTTC. Translated: CASSKGQTYNEQFF.

The chain combines TRBV4-1 with TRBJ1-1, with TRBD1 matching over 10 bases. Germline loops: CDR1 MGHRA, CDR2 YSYEKL. Trimming at V came to 5 bases and at J to 4 bases, leaving 13 bases not matched to a gene. This CDR3 has 17 residues. CDR3 bases: TGCGCCAGCAGCAGGGCGGTGACCGGACAGGGGGTCACTGAAGCTTTCTTT. It yields the protein CASSRAVTGQGVTEAFF.

J is TRBJ2-1 and V is TRBV7-3, with 11 bases that match TRBD2. The trim removed 5 bases at V and 7 bases at J, leaving 4 bases unmatched. The CDR3 contains 14 residues. The germline CDR1 and CDR2 sequences are SGHTA and FQGTGA. CDR3 residues: CASSPGLAENEQFF. The CDR3 DNA reads as TGTGCCAGCAGCCCGGGACTAGCGGAGAATGAGCAGTTCTTC.

The V gene is TRBV18, the J gene TRBJ2-1; 7 bases match TRBD2. There are 19 residues in the CDR3. With 2 bases clipped from V and 1 base from J, the junction kept 14 bases outside the gene matches. CDR1 is KGHSH and CDR2 is LQKENI in the germline V gene. The CDR3 here is CASSPGHRGGPGSYNEQFF. The CDR3 nucleotides read TGTGCCAGCTCACCAGGGCATCGCGGGGGACCCGGATCCTACAATGAGCAGTTCTTC.

The V gene is TRBV12-5, the J gene TRBJ1-2; possibly TRBD1 for D (5 bases). The CDR3 length is 12 residues. The V gene's germline CDR1 is LGHNT and CDR2 FRNRAP. V lost 3 bases and J lost 8, with 10 bases in between. The DNA of the CDR3 is TGTGCTAGTGGTTTTGAACCAGGGGGCTACACCTTC. Translation gives CASGFEPGGYTF.

The gene calls are TRBV5-1 and TRBJ2-7; possible D gene TRBD2, 6 bases. V gave up 0 bases and J gave up 2 bases, with 9 bases separating them. Germline CDR1 reads SGHRS; CDR2 reads YFSETQ. The CDR3 is made up of 14 amino acids. The CDR3: CASSLEGGAYEQYF. CDR3 in DNA: TGCGCCAGCAGCTTGGAGGGAGGAGCCTACGAGCAGTACTTC.

This clone was counted a few times. V gene TRBV5-1 combines with J gene TRBJ2-7; 10 bases align to TRBD1. After removal of 3 bases from V and 5 bases from J, the junction contained 8 bases not matched to a gene. The CDR3 spans 15 residues. Germline V lookup: CDR1 SGHRS, CDR2 YFSETQ. The CDR3 region has the DNA TGCGCCAGCAGCTCGTCCGGGACAGGGGCCCACGAGCAGTACTTC. Its translation: CASSSSGTGAHEQYF. Variable domain in full (rest from reference TRBV5-1 and TRBJ2-7): KAGVTQTPRYLIKTRGQQVTLSCSPISGHRSVSWYQQTPGQGLQFLFEYFSETQRNKGNFPGRFSGRQFSNSRSEMNVSTLELGDSALYLCASSSSGTGAHEQYFGPGTRLTVT.

The rearrangement uses TRBV5-1 and TRBJ2-3; TRBD2 aligns across 11 bases. Germline trimming cut 1 base from V and 0 bases from J; bases unmatched to any gene: 7. This CDR3 contains 18 residues. Germline CDR1 reads SGHRS; CDR2 reads YFSETQ. Written as DNA, the CDR3 is TGCGCCAGCAGCTTGTTTACTAGCGGGGGAGCTAGCACAGATACGCAGTATTTT. Protein sequence: CASSLFTSGGASTDTQYF.

This clone was picked up a small number of times. V and J are TRBV6-2 or TRBV6-3 and TRBJ2-7, with 7 nucleotides matching TRBD1. CDR1 is MNHEY and CDR2 is SVGEGT in the germline V gene. The CDR3 loop spans 13 amino acids. The V and J ends lost 6 bases and 2 bases, in that order; junction bases with no gene match: 4. The CDR3 DNA sequence: TGTGCCAGCAGCCGGGACAGTGCCTACGAGCAGTACTTC. Its protein is CASSRDSAYEQYF.

The V and J genes are TRBV6-2 or TRBV6-3 and TRBJ1-1, with 9 bases identical to TRBD1. This CDR3 is built from 16 residues. Germline CDR1 reads MNHEY; CDR2 reads SVGEGT. The V segment lost 6 bases and the J segment 5 bases; nucleotides outside the gene matches: 13. CDR3 amino acids: CASSDHPGQGRTEAFF. The CDR3 nucleotides are TGTGCCAGCAGCGATCATCCGGGACAGGGTCGAACTGAAGCTTTCTTT.

This clone occurred once. This chain connects TRBV19 to TRBJ2-5; a possible D gene is TRBD1 (7 bases). The CDR3 covers 16 residues. Looked up from germline, CDR1 is LNHDA and CDR2 is SQIVND (reference sequence). With 5 bases removed from V and 2 bases from J, the gap between germline ends came to 18 bases. CDR3 sequence reads: CASSARGTDLQETQYF. The CDR3 nucleotides are TGTGCCAGTAGTGCCCGCGGGACAGACTTACAAGAGACCCAGTACTTC.

The chain recombines TRBV5-1 with TRBJ2-1, with TRBD2 matching over 11 bases. This CDR3 is built from 15 residues. With 0 bases clipped from V and 9 bases from J, the junction kept 5 bases outside the gene matches. Looked up from germline, CDR1 is SGHRS and CDR2 is YFSETQ. In nucleotides, the CDR3 is TGCGCCAGCAGCTTGGGTAGCGGGAGGGCCGCTGAGCAGTTCTTC. Translating it yields CASSLGSGRAAEQFF.

V gene TRBV27 combines with J gene TRBJ1-4; no clear D. The V end lost 6 bases, the J end lost 10 bases, and 9 bases lay between the germline ends. Germline V gene lookup returns CDR1 MNHEY and CDR2 SMNVEV (reference sequence). CDR3 length: 11 amino acids. For the CDR3, the DNA is TGTGCCAGCAGAGCCCTAGGAAAACTGTTTTTT. As protein: CASRALGKLFF.

This sequence joins TRBV7-6 and TRBJ2-2, with D possibly being TRBD2 (6 bases). Trimming left V 7 bases short and J 2 bases short, with 17 bases between. Germline-derived CDR1 and CDR2 are SGHVS and FNYEAQ. The CDR3 spans 16 residues. The CDR3 DNA reads as TGTGCCAGCACCATAGCTGGCGGGAAAAACACCGGGGAGCTGTTTTTT. Translated, it gives CASTIAGGKNTGELFF.

This chain joins TRBV6-5 and TRBJ2-7; possible D gene TRBD2, 7 bases. CDR1 is MNHEY, CDR2 SVGAGI, per germline. This CDR3 comprises 14 residues. V lost 3 bases to trimming and J lost 3 bases, with 12 bases between them. The CDR3 DNA is TGTGCCAGCAGTTATCAGCGGGACAACTACGAGCAGTACTTC. Its translation is CASSYQRDNYEQYF.

The chain has TRBV28 and TRBJ1-5; TRBD1 might be the D (5 bases). The CDR3 consists of 13 residues. Germline V gene lookup returns CDR1 MDHEN and CDR2 SYDVKM. Trimming took 7 bases from V and 6 from J, leaving 13 bases between them. The CDR3 here is CASINQGSQPQHF. In nucleotides, the CDR3 is TGTGCCAGCATTAACCAGGGTAGTCAGCCCCAGCATTTT.

The chain employs TRBV5-1 and TRBJ1-1; D is ambiguous. V was clipped by 3 bases and J by 4 bases, with 7 bases between them. Germline CDR1 is SGHRS and CDR2 is YFSETQ. CDR3 length: 12 residues. CDR3 region: CASSSTSTEAFF. Written as DNA, the CDR3 is TGCGCCAGCAGCTCTACGAGCACTGAAGCTTTCTTT. Looking up the rest from reference TRBV5-1 and TRBJ1-1 gives the full variable domain: KAGVTQTPRYLIKTRGQQVTLSCSPISGHRSVSWYQQTPGQGLQFLFEYFSETQRNKGNFPGRFSGRQFSNSRSEMNVSTLELGDSALYLCASSSTSTEAFFGQGTRLTVV.

The chain joins TRBV7-9 to TRBJ2-5, with a weak D call TRBD2 (6 bases). Trimming took 1 base from V and 4 from J, leaving 25 bases between them. CDR1 and CDR2 from the germline V gene are SEHNR and FQNEAQ (reference sequence). The CDR3 contains 19 residues. CDR3 DNA sequence: TGTGCCAGCAGCTTAGATGGAGGGCGCGGGGAAAGCATAACAGAGACCCAGTACTTC. This encodes CASSLDGGRGESITETQYF.

V gene TRBV11-3 combines with J gene TRBJ1-3; 10 bases agree with TRBD1. CDR1 and CDR2 (germline): SGHNT, YENEEA. The CDR3 runs 18 residues. J lost 0 bases, V lost 5 bases, and 10 bases had no gene match. CDR3 loop: CASSPSDRGKHSGNTIYF. Written as DNA, the CDR3 is TGTGCCAGCAGCCCCTCGGACAGGGGGAAACACTCTGGAAACACCATATATTTT.

V usage is TRBV2 and J usage is TRBJ2-4; D perhaps matches TRBD2 (5 bases). Per the germline V gene, CDR1 is SNHLY and CDR2 is FYNNEI. Trimming stripped 11 bases from V and 0 bases from J, with 8 bases between. This CDR3 has 12 amino acids. The CDR3 here is CACGLAKNIQYF. The CDR3 DNA sequence: TGTGCCTGCGGACTAGCCAAAAACATTCAGTACTTC.

The gene calls are TRBV7-9 and TRBJ2-3; 8 bases line up with TRBD2. The germline gives CDR1 SEHNR, CDR2 FQNEAQ (reference sequence). This CDR3 is 12 amino acids long. V lost 5 bases and J lost 15; bases outside the gene matches: 10. DNA for the CDR3: TGTGCCAGCAGCGAAGCGGGAGCCATGATTTATTTT. Amino acid sequence: CASSEAGAMIYF.